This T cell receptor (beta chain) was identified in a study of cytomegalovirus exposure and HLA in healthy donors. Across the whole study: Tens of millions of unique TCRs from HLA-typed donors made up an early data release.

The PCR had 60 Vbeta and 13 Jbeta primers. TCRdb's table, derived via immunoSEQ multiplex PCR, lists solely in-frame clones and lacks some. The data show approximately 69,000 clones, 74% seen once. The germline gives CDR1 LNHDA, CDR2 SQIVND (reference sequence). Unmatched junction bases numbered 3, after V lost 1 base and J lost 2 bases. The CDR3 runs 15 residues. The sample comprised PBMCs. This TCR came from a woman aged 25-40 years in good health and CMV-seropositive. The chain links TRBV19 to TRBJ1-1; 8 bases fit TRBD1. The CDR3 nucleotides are TGTGCCAGTAGTATAGGGGGACAGGTTAACACTGAAGCTTTCTTT. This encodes CASSIGGQVNTEAFF.